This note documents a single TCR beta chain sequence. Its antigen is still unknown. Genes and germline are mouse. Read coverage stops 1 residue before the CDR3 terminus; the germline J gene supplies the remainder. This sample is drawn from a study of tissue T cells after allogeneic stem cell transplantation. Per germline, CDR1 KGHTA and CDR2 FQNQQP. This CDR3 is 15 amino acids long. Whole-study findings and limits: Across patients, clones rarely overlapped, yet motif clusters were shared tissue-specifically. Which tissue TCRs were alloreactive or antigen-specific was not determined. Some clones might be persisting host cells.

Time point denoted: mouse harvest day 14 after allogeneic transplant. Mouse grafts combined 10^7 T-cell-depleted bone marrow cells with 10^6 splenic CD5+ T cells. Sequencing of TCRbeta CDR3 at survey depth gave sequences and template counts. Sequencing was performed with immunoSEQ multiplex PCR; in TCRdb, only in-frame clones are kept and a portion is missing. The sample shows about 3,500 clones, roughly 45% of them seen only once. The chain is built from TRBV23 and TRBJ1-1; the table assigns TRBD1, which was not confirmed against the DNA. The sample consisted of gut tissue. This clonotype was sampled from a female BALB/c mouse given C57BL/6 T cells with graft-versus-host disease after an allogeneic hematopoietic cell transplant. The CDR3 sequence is CSSSQWGQSNTEVFF. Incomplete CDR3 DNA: TGCTCCAGCAGTCAATGGGGACAGTCAAACACAGAAGTCTTC.